The 3 T cell receptor beta chains given below trace back to one sample, sequenced in a study of blood T cell repertoires in COVID-19. The assay was immunoSEQ multiplex PCR, and TCRdb's table has in-frame clones only and misses some. This repertoire shows over 90,000 clones, 87% found once; its top ten account for 2% to 2.5%. Specimen: peripheral blood. All receptors derive from a man aged 50-60 years with active COVID-19.

The genes are TRBV7-2 and TRBJ1-2; perhaps TRBD1 as D (5 bases). This CDR3 is 13 amino acids long. The V gene lost 2 bases and the J gene lost 7 bases, with 11 bases spanning the gap. Germline values: CDR1 SGHTA, CDR2 FQGNSA. The CDR3 reads CASSLRGEGGYTF. The CDR3 DNA reads TGTGCCAGCAGCTTACGAGGGGAGGGTGGCTACACCTTC.

This chain uses TRBV7-2 with TRBJ2-7, with D possibly matching TRBD2 (5 bases). The germline V gene has CDR1 SGHTA and CDR2 FQGNSA. Trimming took off 1 base at V and 12 bases at J, with 19 bases between the two ends. The length of the CDR3 is 14 residues. The CDR3 sequence: CASSLGRAEGMGYF. For the CDR3, the DNA is TGTGCCAGCAGCTTAGGGCGGGCTGAAGGGATGGGGTACTTC.

V is TRBV7-2 and J is TRBJ1-5, with TRBD1 matching over 7 bases. V gave up 3 bases and J gave up 7 bases; unmatched junction bases: 3. This CDR3 spans 13 amino acids. From germline, CDR1 is SGHTA and CDR2 FQGNSA. The CDR3 sequence is CASSLTGNQPQHF. DNA for the CDR3: TGTGCCAGCAGCTTGACAGGGAACCAGCCCCAGCATTTT.